This TCR beta chain was found in a study of shared clonotypes between healthy human individuals. Study-level information: Each donor contributed plates that comprised three CD4 naive, three CD4 memory, two CD8 naive and one CD8 memory. Notes on the study in general: The study found lower generation probabilities in non-shared clonotypes than in those shared by all four donors.

Germline V gene lookup returns CDR1 MDHEN and CDR2 SYDVKM. With 3 bases removed from V and 3 bases from J, the gap between germline ends came to 11 bases. The CDR3 totals 14 residues. The repertoire was sequenced with immunoSEQ multiplex PCR; TCRdb's copy has only in-frame clones and lacks some. The data contain more than 2 million clones, around 95% of them singletons. Comment on this clone: The antigen is unknown.

The chain couples TRBV28 to TRBJ1-2; tentative D call: TRBD1 (5 bases). The source is a man aged 18 to 29 in good health. Material for sequencing was naive CD4+ T cells sorted from blood. Documented subset: CD45RA+ positively selected. The CDR3, as DNA: TGTGCCAGCAGTTTGACAGTCCGATACTATGGCTACACCTTC. Its translation is CASSLTVRYYGYTF.